What follows are 5 T cell receptor beta chains derived from one specimen sequenced in a study of blood T cell repertoires in COVID-19. Using immunoSEQ multiplex PCR, the repertoire was profiled, and TCRdb retains in-frame clones only, with some absent. The sample gives 200,000 or so clones, less than 90% of which show up once; roughly 2.2% is in the top ten. Sequences were obtained from peripheral blood. The receptors shown here come from a man aged 65 to 79 with active or convalescent COVID-19.

This chain uses TRBV2 with TRBJ2-1; D unresolved. CDR3 length: 16 residues. V was cut by 1 base and J by 2 bases, with 12 bases left in between. CDR1 and CDR2 from the germline V gene are SNHLY and FYNNEI. This chain's CDR3 is CASSEGVVSAYNEQFF. CDR3 DNA: TGTGCCAGCAGTGAAGGAGTTGTGTCGGCCTACAATGAGCAGTTCTTC.

The chain recombines TRBV4-3 with TRBJ2-3, with a possible D match to TRBD2 (7 bases). The CDR3 is 13 amino acids. V was pared by 0 bases and J by 11 bases, with 12 bases between. From germline, CDR1 is LGHNA and CDR2 YSLEER. The CDR3 reads CASSQEIRGGQYF. CDR3 DNA sequence: TGCGCCAGCAGCCAAGAGATTAGGGGGGGGCAGTATTTT.

This chain uses TRBV18 with TRBJ2-2; D is ambiguous. Germline-derived CDR1 and CDR2 are KGHSH and LQKENI. Trimming pared 1 base from V and 0 bases from J, leaving 9 bases between. The CDR3 consists of 16 residues. The CDR3 spells CASSPRRSANTGELFF. Written as DNA, the CDR3 is TGTGCCAGCTCACCACGCAGGTCTGCGAACACCGGGGAGCTGTTTTTT.

The J gene is TRBJ1-2, the V gene TRBV6-5; no clear D. Germline V lookup: CDR1 MNHEY, CDR2 SVGAGI. The V end was cut by 6 bases, the J end by 5 bases, with 19 bases between. CDR3 length: 15 residues. The CDR3 sequence: CASSVGVGELYGYTF. The CDR3 DNA reads as TGTGCCAGCAGCGTTGGGGTGGGAGAGTTATATGGCTACACCTTC.

This clone was detected a few times. This chain connects TRBV29-1 to TRBJ2-1; TRBD2 agrees at 9 bases. The CDR3 sequence is 14 residues long. J was trimmed by 8 bases and V by 3 bases; bases with no gene match: 8. Germline V gene lookup returns CDR1 SQVTM and CDR2 ANQGSEA. This CDR3 reads CSVDVASGAYEQFF. The CDR3 DNA reads as TGCAGCGTTGATGTGGCTAGCGGGGCCTATGAGCAGTTCTTC.